This T cell receptor beta chain is from a study of T cells after somatic rescue of genetic block. Germline V gene lookup returns CDR1 KGHSH and CDR2 LQKENI. Trimming stripped 4 bases from V and 0 bases from J, with 8 bases between. The CDR3 length is 14 residues. TCRdb keeps only in-frame clones here, not all; method: immunoSEQ multiplex PCR. The table has about 12,000 clones, over 65% seen once. The rearrangement joins TRBV18 to TRBJ2-3; D unclear. Specimen: peripheral blood mononuclear cells (PBMCs). The clonotype comes from a boy aged 5-17 years. The CDR3 protein is CASSLLPSTDTQYF. The CDR3 DNA reads TGTGCCAGCTCACTACTCCCTAGCACAGATACGCAGTATTTT.